The next 30 T cell receptor beta chains were all read from a single sample in a study of T-cell reconstitution after alpha-beta-depleted transplantation in children. Unique molecular identifiers were incorporated into the prepared TCRbeta library. TCRdb reanalysed the PCR reads using MiXCR and keeps one entry per CDR3 protein. Of about 340,000 distinct CDR3 sequences listed, about an eighth are singletons. The sequenced sample was PBMCs, obtained from the stem cell graft. The source is a human donor who donated a stem cell graft to a child with Fanconi anemia.

There are a few counts of this clonotype. V is TRBV27 and J is TRBJ1-5, with TRBD1 matching 7 bases. This CDR3 has 13 amino acids. Trimming at V came to 6 bases and at J to 2 bases, leaving 1 base not matched to a gene. Germline V gene lookup returns CDR1 MNHEY and CDR2 SMNVEV (reference sequence). Written as DNA, the CDR3 is TGTGCCAGCAGAGACAGGGGCAATCAGCCCCAGCATTTT. It encodes CASRDRGNQPQHF.

This clonotype was found many times. The rearrangement joins TRBV20-1 to TRBJ2-7; D is undetermined. V shed 1 base and J shed 0 bases, with 7 bases lying between them. Germline V gives CDR1 DFQATT, CDR2 SNEGSKA (reference sequence). The CDR3 has 13 amino acids. The CDR3 DNA reads TGCAGTGCTAGAGCCCAGAGCTCCTACGAGCAGTACTTC. Translated: CSARAQSSYEQYF.

This clonotype was found a few times. The V call is TRBV6-5, the J call TRBJ2-2; the match to TRBD1 covers 10 bases. The germline V gene encodes CDR1 MNHEY and CDR2 SVGAGI. This CDR3 has 16 residues. The ends lost 1 base at V and 4 bases at J; junction bases unmatched: 3. CDR3 region: CASSYWDRGGTGELFF. The CDR3 DNA reads as TGTGCCAGCAGTTACTGGGACAGGGGAGGCACCGGGGAGCTGTTTTTT.

This clonotype was picked up a small number of times. The rearrangement uses TRBV20-1 and TRBJ2-2; D unresolved. The CDR3 totals 12 residues. Trimming cost V 5 bases and J 6 bases, with 10 bases left between them. CDR1 DFQATT and CDR2 SNEGSKA come from the germline V gene (reference sequence). CDR3 bases: TGCAGTGCTGGTTTTAGGTCCGGGGAGCTGTTTTTT. As protein: CSAGFRSGELFF.

Only a few counts were recorded for this clonotype. DNA of the CDR3: TGCAGTGCTAGCCCACTAGGGACTAATGAAAAACTGTTTTTT. It encodes CSASPLGTNEKLFF. The gene calls are TRBV20-1 and TRBJ1-4, with no clear D. V gave up 3 bases and J gave up 2 bases, with 10 bases separating them. Germline loops: CDR1 DFQATT, CDR2 SNEGSKA (reference sequence). The CDR3 spans 14 residues.

This clonotype was counted many times. The chain is built from TRBV11-2 and TRBJ2-7, with 9 positions matching TRBD2. Per germline, CDR1 SGHAT and CDR2 FQNNGV. Trimming removed 5 bases from V and 0 bases from J; junction bases left unmatched: 14. The length of the CDR3 is 18 residues. CDR3 amino acids: CASSPGLAGTLLSYEQYF. DNA for the CDR3: TGTGCCAGCAGCCCCGGGCTAGCGGGGACTCTTCTCTCCTACGAGCAGTACTTC.

J is TRBJ1-1 and V is TRBV20-1; D possibly corresponds to TRBD1 (5 bases). This CDR3 comprises 13 residues. V was cut by 0 bases and J by 10 bases, with 15 bases left in between. Germline CDR1 DFQATT, CDR2 SNEGSKA (reference sequence). CDR3 amino acids: CSARDYRGGGAFF. Written as DNA, the CDR3 is TGCAGTGCTAGAGACTATCGTGGGGGGGGAGCTTTCTTT.

The gene calls are TRBV3-1 and TRBJ2-5; either TRBD1 or TRBD2 may fit D (5 bases each). This CDR3 has 15 amino acids. Trimming left V 0 bases short and J 5 bases short, with 13 bases between. Germline values: CDR1 LGHDT, CDR2 YNNKEL (reference sequence). The CDR3 region has the DNA TGTGCCAGCAGCCAAGACGAGGGGAGCGGTGAGACCCAGTACTTC. It is translated as CASSQDEGSGETQYF.

This clonotype was counted at least ten times. This chain uses TRBV3-1 with TRBJ2-5, with 11 positions matching TRBD2. There are 15 residues in the CDR3. Unmatched junction bases numbered 5, after V lost 4 bases and J lost 4 bases. Germline loops: CDR1 LGHDT, CDR2 YNNKEL (reference sequence). The CDR3 sequence is CASSLGLAAVETQYF. The CDR3 DNA sequence: TGTGCCAGCAGCCTGGGACTAGCGGCCGTAGAGACCCAGTACTTC.

At least ten counts were recorded for this clonotype. The chain links TRBV7-8 to TRBJ1-1; D remains unclear. The V gene lost 0 bases and the J gene lost 0 bases, with 17 bases spanning the gap. Per the germline V gene, CDR1 is SGHVS and CDR2 is FQNEAQ. The CDR3 sequence is 18 residues long. DNA for the CDR3: TGTGCCAGCAGCTTAGCTACCCTGGGCAGGCCCATGAACACTGAAGCTTTCTTT. Amino acids: CASSLATLGRPMNTEAFF.

This clonotype was observed many times. This chain uses TRBV9 with TRBJ2-3; TRBD2 aligns across 7 bases. CDR1 and CDR2 from the germline V gene are SGDLS and YYNGEE. There are 15 residues in the CDR3. V lost 4 bases, J lost 0 bases, and 5 bases stayed unmatched. CDR3: CASSSGLTSTDTQYF. As DNA, the CDR3 is TGTGCCAGCAGCTCGGGACTAACTAGCACAGATACGCAGTATTTT.

This clonotype has just a few counts. The rearrangement links TRBV12-3 or TRBV12-4 to TRBJ2-3; D gene uncertain. V lost 3 bases, J lost 5 bases, and 12 bases lay in between. There are 14 residues in the CDR3. Written as DNA, the CDR3 is TGTGCCAGCAGTTTCGGGCAACCGGGAGATACGCAGTATTTT. Encoded protein: CASSFGQPGDTQYF.

There are a few counts of this clonotype. CDR3 protein: CSARDLGTDGYTF. As DNA, the CDR3 is TGCAGTGCTAGAGATCTTGGAACGGATGGCTACACCTTC. The chain links TRBV20-1 to TRBJ1-2; D is ambiguous. CDR3 size: 13 residues. CDR1 and CDR2 (germline): DFQATT, SNEGSKA (reference sequence). Trimming took 0 bases from V and 6 from J, leaving 11 bases between them.

The chain combines TRBV12-3 or TRBV12-4 with TRBJ2-1; 8 bases line up with TRBD1. Trimming removed 0 bases from V and 5 bases from J; junction bases left unmatched: 3. CDR3 length equals 15 residues. The CDR3 spells CASSLAGQGNNEQFF. For the CDR3, the DNA is TGTGCCAGCAGTTTAGCTGGACAGGGAAACAATGAGCAGTTCTTC.

The rearrangement joins TRBV12-3 or TRBV12-4 to TRBJ2-4; D unclear. This CDR3 spans 15 amino acids. V shed 7 bases and J shed 0 bases, with 13 bases lying between them. CDR3 DNA: TGTGCCAGCACTTGGGCAGGCCAAGCCAAAAACATTCAGTACTTC. This translates into CASTWAGQAKNIQYF.

This clonotype was found a few times. The rearrangement links TRBV28 to TRBJ1-5; perhaps TRBD1 as D (6 bases). This CDR3 has 14 residues. CDR1 and CDR2 (germline): MDHEN, SYDVKM. V shed 4 bases and J shed 5 bases, with 12 bases lying between them. The CDR3: CASSSGQGHQPQHF. As DNA, the CDR3 is TGTGCCAGCAGTTCGGGGCAGGGGCATCAGCCCCAGCATTTT.

In its sample, this clonotype was seen many times. This sequence joins TRBV7-6 and TRBJ2-7, with TRBD1 matching 7 bases. This CDR3 is built from 14 residues. CDR1 and CDR2 from the germline V gene are SGHVS and FNYEAQ. V lost 0 bases, J lost 2 bases, and 1 base stayed unmatched. Written as DNA, the CDR3 is TGTGCCAGCAGCTTAGCGGGGACAGCCTACGAGCAGTACGTC. It translates to CASSLAGTAYEQYV.

This clonotype was seen once. One end of the junction fails to match germline, which may point to a read error. J is TRBJ1-2 and V is TRBV20-1; TRBD1 agrees at 7 bases. The CDR3 length is 16 residues. Germline values: CDR1 DFQATT, CDR2 SNEGSKA (reference sequence). The CDR3 DNA reads as TGCTGTGCTAGAGATACGTCCAGGGGGATACGCTATGGCTACACCTTC. As protein: CCARDTSRGIRYGYTF.

This clonotype has a count of ten or more. The V call is TRBV12-3 or TRBV12-4, the J call TRBJ1-5; D perhaps matches TRBD1 (5 bases). Between the trimmed V and J ends, which lost 6 bases and 5 bases, there was a span of 11 bases. The CDR3 covers 13 residues. CDR3 in amino acids: CASSREWDQPQHF. The CDR3 DNA reads as TGTGCCAGCAGCAGGGAGTGGGATCAGCCCCAGCATTTT.

V gene TRBV20-1 combines with J gene TRBJ1-1; D gene ambiguous. Trimming took off 3 bases at V and 1 base at J, with 12 bases between the two ends. Germline V gene sequence: CDR1 DFQATT, CDR2 SNEGSKA (reference sequence). The CDR3 length is 14 residues. CDR3 sequence: CSARREQRNTEAFF. Here the CDR3 DNA reads TGCAGTGCTAGGAGGGAACAAAGGAACACTGAAGCTTTCTTT.

The chain is built from TRBV5-5 and TRBJ1-2, with a weak D call TRBD1 (5 bases). The CDR3 runs to 14 residues. The germline gives CDR1 SGHKS, CDR2 YYEKEE (reference sequence). The ends were cut back, 0 bases at V and 5 bases at J, with 11 bases in the middle. Written as DNA, the CDR3 is TGTGCCAGCAGCTTGGTATCCGGGGCATATGGCTACACCTTC. Residues: CASSLVSGAYGYTF.

This clonotype occurred many times. This chain links TRBV28 with TRBJ2-2; no definite D call. Trimming left V 7 bases short and J 1 base short, with 7 bases between. The CDR3 runs to 13 residues. Germline-derived CDR1 and CDR2 are MDHEN and SYDVKM. This CDR3 is CASMPGNTGELFF. CDR3 coding DNA: TGTGCCAGCATGCCAGGGAACACCGGGGAGCTGTTTTTT.

The rearrangement joins TRBV19 to TRBJ1-5; the D is unclear. V lost 5 bases to trimming and J lost 2 bases, with 13 bases between them. From germline, CDR1 is LNHDA and CDR2 SQIVND (reference sequence). The CDR3 loop spans 15 amino acids. CDR3 sequence reads: CASSDRDIGNQPQHF. The DNA of the CDR3 is TGTGCCAGTAGTGACCGGGATATAGGCAATCAGCCCCAGCATTTT.

This clonotype has ten or more counts. This sequence joins TRBV27 and TRBJ2-2, with D possibly TRBD1 on 6 matching bases. This CDR3 region has 13 residues. Germline assignment: CDR1 MNHEY and CDR2 SMNVEV (reference sequence). With 4 bases removed from V and 11 bases from J, the gap between germline ends came to 14 bases. The CDR3 DNA sequence: TGTGCCAGCAGTTGGGGGCGCAGCGGCGAGCTGTTTTTT. Translation: CASSWGRSGELFF.

This clonotype was seen a few times. The V gene is TRBV29-1, the J gene TRBJ1-2; D gene ambiguous. V lost 4 bases, J lost 0 bases, and 12 bases lay in between. The CDR3 extends over 14 amino acids. The germline gives CDR1 SQVTM, CDR2 ANQGSEA. The CDR3, as DNA: TGCAGCGTTGGGGAACGGGCAGCTAACTATGGCTACACCTTC. It translates to CSVGERAANYGYTF.

CDR3 nucleotide sequence: TGTGCCAGCAGTCGGCGTGGCCTACCCTTCGGCTACGAGCAGTACGTC. Amino acids: CASSRRGLPFGYEQYV. This chain uses TRBV6-1 with TRBJ2-7; unclear D gene. In germline, CDR1 is MNHNS, CDR2 SASEGT. The CDR3 has 16 residues. V lost 5 bases and J 3 bases, leaving 20 bases between the germline ends.

The rearrangement joins TRBV4-1 to TRBJ1-6; D is undetermined. The V end was cut by 2 bases, the J end by 6 bases, with 20 bases between. This CDR3 spans 18 amino acids. Per the germline V gene, CDR1 is MGHRA and CDR2 is YSYEKL. The CDR3 here is CASSQSGRARGGNSPLHF. The CDR3 region has the DNA TGCGCCAGCAGCCAAAGCGGCCGGGCCCGGGGTGGTAATTCACCCCTCCACTTT.

This clonotype was seen many times. The chain links TRBV7-2 to TRBJ2-7, with a possible D match to TRBD1 (6 bases). CDR3 length: 15 residues. With 1 base removed from V and 2 bases from J, the gap between germline ends came to 12 bases. CDR1 is SGHTA, CDR2 FQGNSA, per germline. The CDR3 reads CASSLGSGQTYEQYF. CDR3 coding DNA: TGTGCCAGCAGCTTAGGGTCCGGACAGACCTACGAGCAGTACTTC.

This clonotype was recorded many times. V gene TRBV29-1 combines with J gene TRBJ2-3; D is perhaps TRBD2 (5 bases). The CDR3 spans 13 residues. Germline CDR1 SQVTM, CDR2 ANQGSEA. V lost 3 bases to trimming and J lost 7 bases, with 14 bases between them. CDR3 amino acids: CSVEISPGYTQYF. The CDR3 nucleotides read TGCAGCGTTGAGATTAGTCCGGGATATACGCAGTATTTT.

The chain uses TRBV12-3 or TRBV12-4 and TRBJ1-5, with a possible D match to TRBD1 (6 bases). CDR3 length equals 14 residues. Trimming took 6 bases from V and 4 from J, leaving 13 bases between them. The CDR3 protein is CASRQGGVNQPQHF. The CDR3 nucleotides read TGTGCCAGCAGGCAAGGGGGTGTAAATCAGCCCCAGCATTTT.